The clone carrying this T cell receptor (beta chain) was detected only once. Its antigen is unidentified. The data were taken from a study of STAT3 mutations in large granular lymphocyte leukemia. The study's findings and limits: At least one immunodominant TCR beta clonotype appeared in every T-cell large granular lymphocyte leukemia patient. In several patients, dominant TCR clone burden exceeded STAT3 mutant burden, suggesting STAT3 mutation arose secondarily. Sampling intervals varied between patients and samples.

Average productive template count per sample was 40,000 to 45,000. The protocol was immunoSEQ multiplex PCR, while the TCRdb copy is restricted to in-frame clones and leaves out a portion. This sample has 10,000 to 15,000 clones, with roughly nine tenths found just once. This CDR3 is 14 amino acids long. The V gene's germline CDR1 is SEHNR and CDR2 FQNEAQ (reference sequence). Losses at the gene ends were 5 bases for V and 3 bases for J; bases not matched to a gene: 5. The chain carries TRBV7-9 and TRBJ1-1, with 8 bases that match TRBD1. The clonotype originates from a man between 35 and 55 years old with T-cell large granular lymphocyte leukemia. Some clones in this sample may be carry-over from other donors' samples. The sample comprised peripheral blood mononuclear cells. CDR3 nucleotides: TGTGCCAGCAGCCCCGGACAGGGCGACACTGAAGCTTTCTTT. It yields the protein CASSPGQGDTEAFF.